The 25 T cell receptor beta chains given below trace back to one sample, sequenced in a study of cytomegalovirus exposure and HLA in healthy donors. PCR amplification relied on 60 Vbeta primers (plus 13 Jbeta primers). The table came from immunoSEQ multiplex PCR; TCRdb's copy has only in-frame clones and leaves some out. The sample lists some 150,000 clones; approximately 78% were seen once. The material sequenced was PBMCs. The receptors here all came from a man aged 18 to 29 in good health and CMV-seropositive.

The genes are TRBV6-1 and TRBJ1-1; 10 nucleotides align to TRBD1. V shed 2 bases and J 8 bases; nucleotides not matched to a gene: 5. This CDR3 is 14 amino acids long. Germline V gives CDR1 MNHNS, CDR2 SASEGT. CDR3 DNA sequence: TGTGCCAGCAGTGAACAGTTGACAGGGGGCGAAGCTTTCTTT. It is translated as CASSEQLTGGEAFF.

CDR3 nucleotide sequence: TGTGCCAGCAGCTTTTTACCAGCTAACTATGGCTACACCTTC. It translates to CASSFLPANYGYTF. V and J are TRBV7-9 and TRBJ1-2; no clear D gene. Germline V gene data show CDR1 as SEHNR and CDR2 as FQNEAQ (reference sequence). The CDR3 has 14 residues. V was clipped by 3 bases and J by 0 bases, with 8 bases between them.

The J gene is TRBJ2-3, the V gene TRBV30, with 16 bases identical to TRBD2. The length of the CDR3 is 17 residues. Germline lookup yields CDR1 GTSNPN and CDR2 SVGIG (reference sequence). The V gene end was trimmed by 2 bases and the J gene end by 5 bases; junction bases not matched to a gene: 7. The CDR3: CAWSPGLAGGPGDTQYF. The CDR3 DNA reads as TGTGCCTGGAGTCCGGGACTAGCGGGAGGGCCGGGAGATACGCAGTATTTT. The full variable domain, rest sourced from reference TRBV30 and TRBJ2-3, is SQTIHQWPATLVQPVGSPLSLECTVEGTSNPNLYWYRQAAGRGLQLLFYSVGIGQISSEVPQNLSASRPQDRQFILSSKKLLLSDSGFYLCAWSPGLAGGPGDTQYFGPGTRLTVL.

The DNA for the CDR3 is TGTGCCACCAGCAGAGCGGAGCAAGAGACCCAGTACTTC. Translating gives CATSRAEQETQYF. V is TRBV15 and J is TRBJ2-5; D is ambiguous. Germline-derived CDR1 and CDR2 are LNHNV and YYDKDF (reference sequence). Trimming left V 1 base short and J 2 bases short, with 5 bases between. The CDR3 loop spans 13 amino acids.

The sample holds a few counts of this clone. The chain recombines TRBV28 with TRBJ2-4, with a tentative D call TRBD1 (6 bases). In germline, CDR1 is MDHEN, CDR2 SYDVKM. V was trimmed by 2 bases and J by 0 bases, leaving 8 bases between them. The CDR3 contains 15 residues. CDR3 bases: TGTGCCAGCAGTTTAGCCAGGGGAGCCAAAAACATTCAGTACTTC. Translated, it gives CASSLARGAKNIQYF.

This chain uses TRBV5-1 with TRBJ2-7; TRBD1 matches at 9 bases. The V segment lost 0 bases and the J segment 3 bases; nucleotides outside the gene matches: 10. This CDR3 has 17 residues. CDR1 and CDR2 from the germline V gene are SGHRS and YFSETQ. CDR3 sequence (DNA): TGCGCCAGCAGCTTGGACAGGGGGCTATTAATTAACTACGAGCAGTACTTC. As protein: CASSLDRGLLINYEQYF.

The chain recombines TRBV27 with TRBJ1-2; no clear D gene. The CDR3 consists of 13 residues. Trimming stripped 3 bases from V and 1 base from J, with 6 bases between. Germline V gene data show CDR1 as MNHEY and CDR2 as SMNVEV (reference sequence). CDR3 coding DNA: TGTGCCAGCAGTTTCAGTGGTAACTATGGCTACACCTTC. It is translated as CASSFSGNYGYTF.

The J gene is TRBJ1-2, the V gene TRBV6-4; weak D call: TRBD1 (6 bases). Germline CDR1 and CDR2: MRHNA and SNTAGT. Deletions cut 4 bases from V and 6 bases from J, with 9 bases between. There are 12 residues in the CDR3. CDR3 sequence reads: CASSGGGHGYTF. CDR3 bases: TGTGCCAGCAGTGGAGGGGGTCATGGCTACACCTTC.

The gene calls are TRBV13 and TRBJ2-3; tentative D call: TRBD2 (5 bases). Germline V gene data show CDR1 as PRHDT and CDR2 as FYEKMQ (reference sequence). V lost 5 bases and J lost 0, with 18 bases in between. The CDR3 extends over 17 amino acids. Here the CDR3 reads CASSPRVGLSSTDTQYF. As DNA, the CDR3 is TGTGCCAGCAGCCCGAGGGTAGGACTGTCTAGCACAGATACGCAGTATTTT.

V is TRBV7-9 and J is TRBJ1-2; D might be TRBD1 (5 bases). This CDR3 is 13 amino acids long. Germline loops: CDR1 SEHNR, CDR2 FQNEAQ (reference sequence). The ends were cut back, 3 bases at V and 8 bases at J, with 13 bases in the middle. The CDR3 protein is CASSFGSRDGYTF. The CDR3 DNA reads TGTGCCAGCAGCTTCGGGAGCCGGGACGGCTACACCTTC.

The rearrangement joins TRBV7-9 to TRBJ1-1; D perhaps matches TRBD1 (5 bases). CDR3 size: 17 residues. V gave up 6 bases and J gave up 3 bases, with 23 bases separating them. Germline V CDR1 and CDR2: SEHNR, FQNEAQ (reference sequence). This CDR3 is CASRLTFGGPQDTEAFF. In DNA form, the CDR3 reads TGTGCCAGCAGACTGACATTCGGGGGACCTCAGGACACTGAAGCTTTCTTT.

The CDR3 DNA sequence: TGTGCCAGCAAGTGGAGGGGCACAGATACGCAGTATTTT. This gives the protein CASKWRGTDTQYF. The chain links TRBV28 to TRBJ2-3; possible D gene TRBD2, 6 bases. The CDR3 covers 13 residues. The V gene lost 7 bases and the J gene lost 1 base, with 9 bases spanning the gap. Looked up from germline, CDR1 is MDHEN and CDR2 is SYDVKM.

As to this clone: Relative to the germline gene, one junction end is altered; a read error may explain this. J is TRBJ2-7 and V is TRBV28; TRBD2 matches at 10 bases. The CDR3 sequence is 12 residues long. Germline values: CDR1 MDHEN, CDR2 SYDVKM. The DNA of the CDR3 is TGTGCCAGCAGTTTGATTGGACTAGCGGTAAATTTC. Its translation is CASSLIGLAVNF.

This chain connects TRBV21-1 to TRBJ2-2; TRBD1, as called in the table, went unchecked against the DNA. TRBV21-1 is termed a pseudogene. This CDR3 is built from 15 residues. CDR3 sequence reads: CASSKQGANTGELFF. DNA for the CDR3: TGTGCCAGCAGCAAACAGGGTGCGAACACCGGGGAGCTGTTTTTT.

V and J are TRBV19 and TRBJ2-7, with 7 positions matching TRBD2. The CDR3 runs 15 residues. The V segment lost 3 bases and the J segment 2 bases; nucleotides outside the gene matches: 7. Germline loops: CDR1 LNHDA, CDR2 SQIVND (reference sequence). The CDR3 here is CASSIGAGRAYEQYF. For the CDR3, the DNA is TGTGCCAGTAGTATTGGGGCGGGGAGGGCCTACGAGCAGTACTTC.

The CDR3, as DNA: TGTGCCAGCAGCGCCGGGACAAAGCCCTACGAGCAGTACTTC. Translated: CASSAGTKPYEQYF. This chain joins TRBV9 and TRBJ2-7, with a tentative D call TRBD1 (6 bases). Germline lookup yields CDR1 SGDLS and CDR2 YYNGEE. The ends were cut back, 3 bases at V and 2 bases at J, with 12 bases in the middle. The CDR3 is made up of 14 amino acids.

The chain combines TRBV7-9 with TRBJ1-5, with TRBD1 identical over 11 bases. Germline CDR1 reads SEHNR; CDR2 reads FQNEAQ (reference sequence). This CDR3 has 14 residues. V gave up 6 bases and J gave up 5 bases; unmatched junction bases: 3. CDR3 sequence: CASSGTGGYQPQHF. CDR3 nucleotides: TGTGCCAGCAGTGGGACAGGGGGATATCAGCCCCAGCATTTT.

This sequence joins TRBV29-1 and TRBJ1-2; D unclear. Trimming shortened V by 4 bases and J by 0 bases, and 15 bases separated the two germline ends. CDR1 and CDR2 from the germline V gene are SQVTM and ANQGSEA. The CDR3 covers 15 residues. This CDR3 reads CSVVFRGRPNYGYTF. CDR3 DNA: TGCAGCGTTGTCTTCCGGGGTAGACCTAACTATGGCTACACCTTC.

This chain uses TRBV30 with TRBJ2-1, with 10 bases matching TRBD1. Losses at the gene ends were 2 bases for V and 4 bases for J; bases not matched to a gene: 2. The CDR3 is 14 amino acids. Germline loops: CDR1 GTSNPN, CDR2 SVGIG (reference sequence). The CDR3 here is CAWSRDRGYNEQFF. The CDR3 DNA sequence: TGTGCCTGGAGTAGGGACAGGGGATACAATGAGCAGTTCTTC.

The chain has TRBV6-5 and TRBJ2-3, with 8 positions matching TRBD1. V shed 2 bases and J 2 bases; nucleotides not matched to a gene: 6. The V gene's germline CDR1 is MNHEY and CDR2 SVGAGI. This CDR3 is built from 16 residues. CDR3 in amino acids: CASSYTGGINTDTQYF. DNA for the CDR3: TGTGCCAGCAGTTACACAGGGGGGATAAACACAGATACGCAGTATTTT.

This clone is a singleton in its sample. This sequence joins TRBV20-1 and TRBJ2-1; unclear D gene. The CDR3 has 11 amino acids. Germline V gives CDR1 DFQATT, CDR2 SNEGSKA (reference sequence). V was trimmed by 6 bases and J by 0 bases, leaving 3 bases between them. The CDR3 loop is CSASSYNEQFF. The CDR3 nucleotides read TGCAGTGCGAGCTCCTACAATGAGCAGTTCTTC.

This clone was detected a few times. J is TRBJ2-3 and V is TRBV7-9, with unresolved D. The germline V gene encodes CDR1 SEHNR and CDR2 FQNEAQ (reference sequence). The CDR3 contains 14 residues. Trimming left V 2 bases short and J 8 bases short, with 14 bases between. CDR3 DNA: TGTGCCAGCAGCTTACCAGAGGATTCCTGTACGCAGTATTTT. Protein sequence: CASSLPEDSCTQYF.

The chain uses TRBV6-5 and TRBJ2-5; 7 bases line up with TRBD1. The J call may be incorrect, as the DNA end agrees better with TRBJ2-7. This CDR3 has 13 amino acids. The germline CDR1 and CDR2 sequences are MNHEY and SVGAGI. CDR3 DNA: TGTGCCAGCAGTTTTGGGACAGCCTACGAGCAGTACTTC. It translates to CASSFGTAYEQYF.

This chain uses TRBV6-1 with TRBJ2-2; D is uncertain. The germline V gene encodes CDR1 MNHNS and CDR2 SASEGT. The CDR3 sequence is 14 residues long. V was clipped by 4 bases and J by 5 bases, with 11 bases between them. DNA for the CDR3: TGTGCCAGCAGTGTGTCAGGTCCGACCGGGGAGCTGTTTTTT. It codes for CASSVSGPTGELFF.

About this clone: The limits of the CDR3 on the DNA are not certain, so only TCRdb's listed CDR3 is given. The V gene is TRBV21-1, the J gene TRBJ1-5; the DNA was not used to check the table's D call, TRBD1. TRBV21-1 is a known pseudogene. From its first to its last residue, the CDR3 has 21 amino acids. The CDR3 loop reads CASSKVGGGTPGTGAGQPQHF.